Here is one T cell receptor beta chain with its context. The target antigen is unknown. V lost 5 bases and J lost 11; bases outside the gene matches: 9. The CDR3 loop spans 13 amino acids. From germline, CDR1 is SNHLY and CDR2 FYNNEI. This PCR relied on a set of 60 Vbeta primers and 13 Jbeta primers. Profiling relied on immunoSEQ multiplex PCR, and the TCRdb table lists in-frame clones only, not all of them. The sample has tens of thousands of clones; around 66% are singletons. This sample is drawn from a study of cytomegalovirus exposure and HLA in healthy donors. Regarding the study as a whole: As a later analysis revealed, most CMV-associated TCR beta chains appeared HLA-restricted.

This chain connects TRBV2 to TRBJ1-5; 7 bases match TRBD1. The TCR sequence derives from a male donor in good health and CMV-seropositive. The sequencing sample was made of PBMCs. CDR3 region: CASSHDRVKAQHF. CDR3 coding DNA: TGTGCCAGCAGTCACGACAGGGTGAAGGCCCAGCATTTT.